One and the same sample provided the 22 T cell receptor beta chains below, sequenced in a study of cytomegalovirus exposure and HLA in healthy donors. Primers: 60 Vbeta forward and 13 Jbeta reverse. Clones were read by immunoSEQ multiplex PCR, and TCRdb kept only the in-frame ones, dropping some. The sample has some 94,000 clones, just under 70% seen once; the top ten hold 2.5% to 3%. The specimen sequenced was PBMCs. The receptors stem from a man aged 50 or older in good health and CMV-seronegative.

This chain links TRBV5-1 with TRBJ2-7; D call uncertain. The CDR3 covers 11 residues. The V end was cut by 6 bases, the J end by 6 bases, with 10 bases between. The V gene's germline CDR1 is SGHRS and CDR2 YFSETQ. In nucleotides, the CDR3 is TGCGCCAGCACCAAGACTCTCGAGCAGTACTTC. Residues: CASTKTLEQYF.

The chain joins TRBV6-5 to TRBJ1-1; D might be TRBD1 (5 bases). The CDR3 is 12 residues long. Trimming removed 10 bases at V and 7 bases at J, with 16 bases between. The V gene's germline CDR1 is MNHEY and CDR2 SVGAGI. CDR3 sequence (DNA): TGTGCCACACGACCGGACACCCGTGAAGCTTTCTTT. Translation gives CATRPDTREAFF.

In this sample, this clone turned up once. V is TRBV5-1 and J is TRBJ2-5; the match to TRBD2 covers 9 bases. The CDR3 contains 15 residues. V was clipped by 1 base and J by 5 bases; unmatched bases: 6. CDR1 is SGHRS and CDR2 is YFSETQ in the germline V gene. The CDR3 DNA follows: TGCGCCAGCAGCTTGAACGCGGGGGGGCTCGAGACCCAGTACTTC. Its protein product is CASSLNAGGLETQYF.

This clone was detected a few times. The CDR3 DNA is TGTGCCAGCAGTCTCCGGGACAGCTCCTACGAGCAGTACGTC. Protein product: CASSLRDSSYEQYV. The rearrangement uses TRBV6-1 and TRBJ2-7, with TRBD1 matching over 7 bases. In germline, CDR1 is MNHNS, CDR2 SASEGT. CDR3 length: 14 residues. Trimming removed 5 bases from V and 0 bases from J; junction bases left unmatched: 4.

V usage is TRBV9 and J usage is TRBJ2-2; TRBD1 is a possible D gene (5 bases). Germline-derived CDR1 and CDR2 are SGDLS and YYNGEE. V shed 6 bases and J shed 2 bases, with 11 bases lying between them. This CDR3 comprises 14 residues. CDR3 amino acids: CASNIQGNTGELFF. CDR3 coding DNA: TGTGCCAGCAACATCCAGGGTAACACCGGGGAGCTGTTTTTT.

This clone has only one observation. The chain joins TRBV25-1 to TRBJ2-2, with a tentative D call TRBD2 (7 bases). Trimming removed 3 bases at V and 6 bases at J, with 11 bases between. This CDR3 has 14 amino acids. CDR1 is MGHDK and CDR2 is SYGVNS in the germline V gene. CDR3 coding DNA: TGTGCCAGCAGTGAGGCGGGGGCGGCCGGGGAGCTGTTTTTT. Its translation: CASSEAGAAGELFF.

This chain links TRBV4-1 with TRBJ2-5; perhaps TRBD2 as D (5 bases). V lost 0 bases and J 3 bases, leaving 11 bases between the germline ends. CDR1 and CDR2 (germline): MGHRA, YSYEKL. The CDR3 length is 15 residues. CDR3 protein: CASSQDQYGEETQYF. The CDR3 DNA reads TGCGCCAGCAGCCAAGATCAGTACGGGGAAGAGACCCAGTACTTC.

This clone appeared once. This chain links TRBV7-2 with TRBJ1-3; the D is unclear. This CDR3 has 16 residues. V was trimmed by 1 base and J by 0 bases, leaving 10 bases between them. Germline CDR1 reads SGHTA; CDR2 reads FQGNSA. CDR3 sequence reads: CASSLVRSGSGNTIYF. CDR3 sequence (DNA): TGTGCCAGCAGCTTAGTTCGTTCAGGCTCTGGAAACACCATATATTTT.

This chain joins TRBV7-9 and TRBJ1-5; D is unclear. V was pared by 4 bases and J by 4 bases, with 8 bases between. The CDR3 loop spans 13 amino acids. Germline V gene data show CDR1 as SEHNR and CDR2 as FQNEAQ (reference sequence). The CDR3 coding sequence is TGTGCCAGCAGCTCCAGTCAGAATCAGCCCCAGCATTTT. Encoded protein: CASSSSQNQPQHF.

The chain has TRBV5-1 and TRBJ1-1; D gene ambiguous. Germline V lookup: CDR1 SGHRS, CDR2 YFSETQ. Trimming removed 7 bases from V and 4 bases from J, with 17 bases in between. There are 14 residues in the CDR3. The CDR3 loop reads CASGLTAGSTEAFF. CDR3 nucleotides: TGCGCCAGCGGCCTTACAGCGGGCAGCACTGAAGCTTTCTTT.

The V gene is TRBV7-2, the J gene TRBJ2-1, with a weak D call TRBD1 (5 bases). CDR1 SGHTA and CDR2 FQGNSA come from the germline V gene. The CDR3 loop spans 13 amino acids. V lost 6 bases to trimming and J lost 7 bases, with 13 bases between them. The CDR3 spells CASSPRTRNEQFF. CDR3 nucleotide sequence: TGTGCCAGCAGTCCCCGGACAAGAAATGAGCAGTTCTTC.

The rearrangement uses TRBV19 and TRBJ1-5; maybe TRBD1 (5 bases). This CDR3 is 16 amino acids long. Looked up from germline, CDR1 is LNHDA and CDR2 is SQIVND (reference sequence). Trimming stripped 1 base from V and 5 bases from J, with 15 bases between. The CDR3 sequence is CASSIGPDRTYQPQHF. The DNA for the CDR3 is TGTGCCAGTAGTATAGGGCCCGACAGAACATATCAGCCCCAGCATTTT.

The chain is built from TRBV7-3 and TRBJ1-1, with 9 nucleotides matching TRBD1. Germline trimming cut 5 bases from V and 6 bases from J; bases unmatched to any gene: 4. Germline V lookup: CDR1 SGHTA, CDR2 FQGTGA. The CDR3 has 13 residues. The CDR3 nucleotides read TGTGCCAGCAGCCCGAGGACAGGGGCTGAAGCTTTCTTT. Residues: CASSPRTGAEAFF. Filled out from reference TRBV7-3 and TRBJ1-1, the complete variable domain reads GAGVSQTPSNKVTEKGKYVELRCDPISGHTALYWYRQSLGQGPEFLIYFQGTGAADDSGLPNDRFFAVRPEGSVSTLKIQRTERGDSAVYLCASSPRTGAEAFFGQGTRLTVV.

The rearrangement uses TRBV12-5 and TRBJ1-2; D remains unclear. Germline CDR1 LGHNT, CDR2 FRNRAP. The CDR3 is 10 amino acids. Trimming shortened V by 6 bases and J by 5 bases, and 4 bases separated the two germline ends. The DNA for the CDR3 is TGTGCTAGTGGCGGGTATGGCTACACCTTC. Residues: CASGGYGYTF.

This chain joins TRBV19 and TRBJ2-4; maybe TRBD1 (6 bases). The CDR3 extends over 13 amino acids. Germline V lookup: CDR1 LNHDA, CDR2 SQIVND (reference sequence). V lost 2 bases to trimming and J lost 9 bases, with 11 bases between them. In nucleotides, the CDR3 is TGTGCCAGTAGTATACCCACAGGGACCATTCAGTACTTC. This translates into CASSIPTGTIQYF.

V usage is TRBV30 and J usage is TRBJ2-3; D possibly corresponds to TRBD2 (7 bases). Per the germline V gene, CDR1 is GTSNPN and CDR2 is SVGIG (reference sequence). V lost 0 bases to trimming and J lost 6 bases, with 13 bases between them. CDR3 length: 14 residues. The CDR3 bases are TGTGCCTGGAGTGTAGGGGGGGGGCCTGATACGCAGTATTTT. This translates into CAWSVGGGPDTQYF.

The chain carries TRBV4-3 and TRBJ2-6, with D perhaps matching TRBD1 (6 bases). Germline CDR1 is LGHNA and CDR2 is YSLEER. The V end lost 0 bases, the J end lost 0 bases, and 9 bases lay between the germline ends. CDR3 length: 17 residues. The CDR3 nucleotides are TGCGCCAGCAGCCAAGATTTACAGGGCTCTGGGGCCAACGTCCTGACTTTC. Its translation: CASSQDLQGSGANVLTF.

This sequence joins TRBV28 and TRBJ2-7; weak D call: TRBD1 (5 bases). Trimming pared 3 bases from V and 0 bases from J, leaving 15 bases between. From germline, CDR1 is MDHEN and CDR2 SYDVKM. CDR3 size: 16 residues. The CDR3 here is CASSLMAAGNSYEQYF. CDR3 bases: TGTGCCAGCAGTTTGATGGCCGCAGGGAACTCCTACGAGCAGTACTTC.

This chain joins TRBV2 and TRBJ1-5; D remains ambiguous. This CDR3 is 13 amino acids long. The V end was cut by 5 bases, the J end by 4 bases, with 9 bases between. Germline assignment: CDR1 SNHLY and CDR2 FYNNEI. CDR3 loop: CASSTEKNQPQHF. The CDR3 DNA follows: TGTGCCAGCAGTACAGAAAAAAATCAGCCCCAGCATTTT.

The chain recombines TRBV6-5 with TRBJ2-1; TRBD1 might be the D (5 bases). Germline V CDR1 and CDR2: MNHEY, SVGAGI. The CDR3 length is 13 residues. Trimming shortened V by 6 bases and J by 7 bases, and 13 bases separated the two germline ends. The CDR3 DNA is TGTGCCAGCAGCTCAACTGGGGCGAATGAGCAGTTCTTC. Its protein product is CASSSTGANEQFF.

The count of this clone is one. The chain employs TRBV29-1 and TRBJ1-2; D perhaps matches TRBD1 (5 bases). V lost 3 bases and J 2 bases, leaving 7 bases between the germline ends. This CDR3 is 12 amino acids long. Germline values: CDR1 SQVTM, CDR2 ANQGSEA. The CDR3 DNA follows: TGCAGCGTTGAGAAGGGGAACTATGGCTACACCTTC. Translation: CSVEKGNYGYTF.

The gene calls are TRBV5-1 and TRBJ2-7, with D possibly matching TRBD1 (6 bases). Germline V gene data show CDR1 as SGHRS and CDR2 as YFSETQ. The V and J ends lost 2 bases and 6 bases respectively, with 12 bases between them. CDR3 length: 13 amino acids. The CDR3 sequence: CASSLEQGSEQYF. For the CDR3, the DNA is TGCGCCAGCAGCTTAGAACAGGGCTCCGAGCAGTACTTC.